The 11 T cell receptor beta chains in this list originate from one sample, sequenced in a study of shared clonotypes between healthy human individuals. The repertoire was sequenced with immunoSEQ multiplex PCR; TCRdb's copy has only in-frame clones and lacks some. The sample consists of 2 million to 3 million clones, more than 90% of them appearing once. The specimen sequenced was naive CD4+ T cells sorted from blood. Stated subset: CD45RA+ positively selected. The receptors come from a man younger than 35 in good health.

This chain connects TRBV5-1 to TRBJ2-5, with unresolved D. V dropped 1 base and J dropped 2 bases, with 6 bases sitting between them. The CDR3 has 13 amino acids. Germline-derived CDR1 and CDR2 are SGHRS and YFSETQ. CDR3 sequence (DNA): TGCGCCAGCAGCTTGAATCTTCAAGAGACCCAGTACTTC. Its protein product is CASSLNLQETQYF.

This chain links TRBV7-6 with TRBJ2-2; tentatively, D is TRBD2 (5 bases). The CDR3 is made up of 13 amino acids. The V end lost 9 bases, the J end lost 6 bases, and 14 bases lay between the germline ends. Germline V lookup: CDR1 SGHVS, CDR2 FNYEAQ. CDR3 nucleotides: TGTGCCAGTAGCGCCATGGGCGCCGGGGAGCTGTTTTTT. This translates into CASSAMGAGELFF.

This clone was observed a handful of times. The rearrangement joins TRBV25-1 to TRBJ1-4; TRBD1 matches 7 bases. V was pared by 6 bases and J by 7 bases, with 5 bases of the junction left unmatched. This CDR3 spans 13 amino acids. Germline V gives CDR1 MGHDK, CDR2 SYGVNS. In nucleotides, the CDR3 is TGTGCCAGCAGGCGGGACAGTGTTGAAAAACTGTTTTTT. It yields the protein CASRRDSVEKLFF.

This sequence joins TRBV5-1 and TRBJ2-1; 10 bases are a match to TRBD2. V trimming: 5 bases; J trimming: 5 bases; junction bases outside the gene matches: 4. Germline V gene sequence: CDR1 SGHRS, CDR2 YFSETQ. The CDR3 loop spans 14 amino acids. The CDR3 loop reads CASRSGGAHNEQFF. The CDR3 nucleotides are TGCGCCAGCAGAAGCGGGGGGGCCCACAATGAGCAGTTCTTC.

The V and J genes are TRBV9 and TRBJ1-1; D uncertain. Trimming removed 1 base from V and 1 base from J, with 8 bases in between. Germline CDR1 SGDLS, CDR2 YYNGEE. The CDR3 consists of 14 residues. Here the CDR3 DNA reads TGTGCCAGCAGCGTAATCCCAGAGAACACTGAAGCTTTCTTT. Residues: CASSVIPENTEAFF.

The chain combines TRBV6-6 with TRBJ1-1; 9 bases agree with TRBD1. This CDR3 contains 14 residues. Germline trimming cut 5 bases from V and 1 base from J; bases unmatched to any gene: 2. Germline V lookup: CDR1 MNHNY, CDR2 SVGAGI (reference sequence). CDR3 DNA sequence: TGTGCCAGCAGTGCACAGGGGGCGAACACTGAAGCTTTCTTT. Protein: CASSAQGANTEAFF.

This sequence joins TRBV28 and TRBJ2-7, with D perhaps given as TRBD1 or TRBD2 (5 bases each). Germline CDR1 reads MDHEN; CDR2 reads SYDVKM. The CDR3 extends over 12 amino acids. V gave up 8 bases and J gave up 2 bases, with 10 bases separating them. This CDR3 is CASRDHTYEQYF. The CDR3 DNA is TGTGCCAGCCGGGACCATACCTACGAGCAGTACTTC. Full variable domain (rest looked up from reference TRBV28 and TRBJ2-7): DVKVTQSSRYLVKRTGEKVFLECVQDMDHENMFWYRQDPGLGLRLIYFSYDVKMKEKGDIPEGYSVSREKKERFSLILESASTNQTSMYLCASRDHTYEQYFGPGTRLTVT.

The chain employs TRBV5-6 and TRBJ1-5; 7 bases are a match to TRBD1. This CDR3 comprises 15 residues. V was pared by 2 bases and J by 6 bases, with 8 bases of the junction left unmatched. The germline gives CDR1 SGHDT, CDR2 YYEEEE. As DNA, the CDR3 is TGTGCCAGCAGCTTCGGAGGGGGCGCATTTCAGCCCCAGCATTTT. Protein product: CASSFGGGAFQPQHF.

The J gene is TRBJ2-7, the V gene TRBV5-1, with a tentative D call TRBD1 (6 bases). The V and J ends lost 7 bases and 6 bases respectively, with 14 bases between them. The germline V gene has CDR1 SGHRS and CDR2 YFSETQ. The length of the CDR3 is 12 residues. The CDR3 DNA reads TGCGCCAGCGGTGGGGGCGGCGGCGAGCAGTACTTC. It encodes CASGGGGGEQYF.

This chain joins TRBV27 and TRBJ2-3; perhaps TRBD2 as D (5 bases). Germline CDR1 reads MNHEY; CDR2 reads SMNVEV (reference sequence). This CDR3 has 16 amino acids. Trimming cost V 6 bases and J 6 bases, with 22 bases left between them. The chain's CDR3 is CASSRTRGAGADTQYF. CDR3 nucleotides: TGTGCCAGCAGCCGAACTCGGGGAGCCGGAGCGGATACGCAGTATTTT.

This sequence joins TRBV4-1 and TRBJ2-7; 9 nucleotides agree with TRBD1. V shed 3 bases and J 5 bases; nucleotides not matched to a gene: 11. Germline-derived CDR1 and CDR2 are MGHRA and YSYEKL. The CDR3 runs 16 residues. The chain's CDR3 is CASSHPGQGEVNEQYF. The CDR3 nucleotides are TGCGCCAGCAGCCATCCGGGACAGGGCGAGGTCAACGAGCAGTACTTC.